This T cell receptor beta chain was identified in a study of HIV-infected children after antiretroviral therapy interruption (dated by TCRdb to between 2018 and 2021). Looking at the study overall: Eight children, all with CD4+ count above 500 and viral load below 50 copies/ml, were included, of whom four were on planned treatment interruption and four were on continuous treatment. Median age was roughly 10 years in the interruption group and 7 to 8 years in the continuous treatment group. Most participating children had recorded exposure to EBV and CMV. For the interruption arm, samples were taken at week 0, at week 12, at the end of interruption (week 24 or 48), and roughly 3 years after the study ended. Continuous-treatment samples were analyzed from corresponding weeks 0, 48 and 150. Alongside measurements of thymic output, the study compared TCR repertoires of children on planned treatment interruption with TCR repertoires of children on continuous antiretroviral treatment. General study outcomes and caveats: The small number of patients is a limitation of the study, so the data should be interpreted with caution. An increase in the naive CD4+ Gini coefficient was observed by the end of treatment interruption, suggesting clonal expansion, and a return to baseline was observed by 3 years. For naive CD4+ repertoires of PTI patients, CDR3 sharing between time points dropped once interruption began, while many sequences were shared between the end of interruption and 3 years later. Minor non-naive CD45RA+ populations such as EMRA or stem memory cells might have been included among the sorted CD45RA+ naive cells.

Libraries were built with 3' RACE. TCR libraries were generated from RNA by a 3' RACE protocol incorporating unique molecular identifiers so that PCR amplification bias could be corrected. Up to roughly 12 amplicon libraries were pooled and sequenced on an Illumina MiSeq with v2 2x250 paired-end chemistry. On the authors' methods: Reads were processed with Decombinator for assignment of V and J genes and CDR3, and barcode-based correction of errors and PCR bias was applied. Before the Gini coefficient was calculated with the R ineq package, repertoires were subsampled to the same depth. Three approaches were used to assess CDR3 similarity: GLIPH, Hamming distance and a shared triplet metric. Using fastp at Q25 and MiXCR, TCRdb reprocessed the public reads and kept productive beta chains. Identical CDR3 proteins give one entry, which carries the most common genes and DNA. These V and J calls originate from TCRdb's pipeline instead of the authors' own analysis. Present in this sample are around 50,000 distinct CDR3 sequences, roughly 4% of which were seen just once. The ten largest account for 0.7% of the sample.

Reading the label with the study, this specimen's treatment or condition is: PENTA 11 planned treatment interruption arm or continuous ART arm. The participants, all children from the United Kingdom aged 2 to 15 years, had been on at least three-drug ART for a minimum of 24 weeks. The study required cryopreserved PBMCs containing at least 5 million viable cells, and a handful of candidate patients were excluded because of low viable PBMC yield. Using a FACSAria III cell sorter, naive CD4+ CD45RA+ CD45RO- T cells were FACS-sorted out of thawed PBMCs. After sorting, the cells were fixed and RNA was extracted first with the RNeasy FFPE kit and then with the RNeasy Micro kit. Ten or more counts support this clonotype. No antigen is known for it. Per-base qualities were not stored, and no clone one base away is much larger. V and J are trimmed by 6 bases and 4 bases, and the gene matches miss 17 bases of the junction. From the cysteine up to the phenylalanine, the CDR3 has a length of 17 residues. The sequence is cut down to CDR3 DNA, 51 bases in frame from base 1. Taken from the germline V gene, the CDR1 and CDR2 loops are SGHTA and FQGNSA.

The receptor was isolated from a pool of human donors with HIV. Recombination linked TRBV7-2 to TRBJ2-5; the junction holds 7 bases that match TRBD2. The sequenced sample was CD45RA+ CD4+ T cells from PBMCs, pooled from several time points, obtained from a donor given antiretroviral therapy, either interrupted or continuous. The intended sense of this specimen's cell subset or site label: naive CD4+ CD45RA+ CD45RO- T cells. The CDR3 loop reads CASRPNPGLRGGETQYF. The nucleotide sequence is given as TGTGCCAGCAGACCCAATCCGGGACTAAGAGGAGGAGAGACCCAGTACTTC.